This is a list of T cell receptor beta chains from one sample in a study of identical twins. A single record per CDR3 protein comes from TCRdb applying MiXCR to the 5' RACE reads. There are hundreds of thousands of distinct CDR3 sequences in the sample; roughly 7% occur only once, and 3.5% to 4% lies in the top ten. These data also formed part of another study, on yellow fever vaccine responses in identical twins.

The source material was memory (CD45RO+) T cells sorted from blood. These receptors all come from a woman between 18 and 30 years old in good health. CDR3s include the opening cysteine and the closing phenylalanine or tryptophan. Fields, in order: clone size, D gene, V gene, J gene, CDR3 protein, CDR3 DNA. A D gene is named only where the DNA matches it firmly. For some rows the clone size is stated as once, few or many, or as a class when expanded; others skip it.

many,TRBD1,TRBV5-8,TRBJ2-3,CASRFGTGVTDTQYF,TGTGCCAGCCGGTTCGGGACAGGGGTCACAGATACGCAGTATTTT
.,.,TRBV11-2,TRBJ2-5,CASSLSGAREETQYF,TGTGCCAGCAGCTTATCTGGGGCGAGGGAAGAGACCCAGTACTTC
many,.,TRBV7-9,TRBJ2-5,CASSFVAGKTQYF,TGTGCCAGCAGCTTTGTAGCCGGCAAGACCCAGTACTTC
few,.,TRBV2,TRBJ1-1,CASSFRVNTEAFF,TGTGCCAGCAGTTTCAGGGTGAACACTGAAGCTTTCTTT
many,.,TRBV4-1,TRBJ1-1,CASSQRGEGAEAFF,TGCGCCAGCAGCCAACGGGGGGAAGGCGCTGAAGCTTTCTTT
many,.,TRBV6-5,TRBJ1-3,CASSYGRLTGNTIYF,TGTGCCAGCAGTTATGGCAGGCTGACTGGAAACACCATATATTTT
few,.,TRBV4-2,TRBJ2-2,CASSQGTGYGELFF,TGTGCCAGCAGCCAAGGAACGGGGTACGGGGAGCTGTTTTTT
.,.,TRBV5-1,TRBJ2-1,CASSLSRGDYNEQFF,TGCGCCAGCAGCTTGTCCAGGGGGGACTACAATGAGCAGTTCTTC
.,TRBD2,TRBV20-1,TRBJ2-1,CSAIFPSGAYNEQFF,TGCAGTGCTATTTTTCCTAGCGGGGCTTACAATGAGCAGTTCTTC
many,.,TRBV24-1,TRBJ1-5,CATSEQGNQPQHF,TGTGCCACCAGTGAACAGGGCAATCAGCCCCAGCATTTT
many,TRBD1,TRBV28,TRBJ1-5,CASSTQGWQPQHF,TGTGCCAGCAGCACACAGGGGTGGCAGCCCCAGCATTTT
many,TRBD2,TRBV7-8,TRBJ2-1,CASSQQAGGIYNEQFF,TGTGCCAGCAGCCAACAAGCGGGGGGGATCTACAATGAGCAGTTCTTC
.,TRBD2,TRBV5-1,TRBJ2-7,CASSSLAAGSYEQYF,TGCGCCAGCAGCTCTCTAGCGGCAGGATCCTACGAGCAGTACTTC
.,.,TRBV18,TRBJ2-7,CASSPPKAGRTGEQYF,TGTGCCAGCTCACCACCGAAGGCAGGGAGAACGGGGGAGCAGTACTTC
.,.,TRBV2,TRBJ2-3,CASSDDTDTQYF,TGTGCCAGCAGTGACGACACAGATACGCAGTATTTT
many,.,TRBV29-1,TRBJ2-3,CSVVPSTDTQYF,TGCAGCGTTGTTCCTAGCACAGATACGCAGTATTTT
.,TRBD2,TRBV20-1,TRBJ2-1,CSARDPSGRVDEQFF,TGCAGTGCTAGAGATCCTAGCGGGAGGGTCGATGAGCAGTTCTTC
few,.,TRBV7-9,TRBJ2-7,CASSFPGKRDGEQYF,TGTGCCAGCAGCTTCCCAGGGAAGAGGGACGGCGAGCAGTACTTC
many,.,TRBV29-1,TRBJ2-1,CSGGNYNEQFF,TGCAGCGGGGGTAACTACAATGAGCAGTTCTTC
few,.,TRBV19,TRBJ2-7,CASSLGRAGHEQYF,TGTGCCAGTAGTCTCGGGCGGGCCGGACACGAGCAGTACTTC
few,.,TRBV7-9,TRBJ2-1,CASSTVGGQFF,TGTGCCAGCAGCACAGTAGGGGGGCAGTTCTTC
few,.,TRBV6-2/TRBV6-3,TRBJ2-2,CASRSPGSGELFF,TGTGCCAGCAGATCTCCAGGGTCCGGGGAGCTGTTTTTT
.,.,TRBV19,TRBJ2-7,CASRGQGTYEQYF,TGTGCCAGTAGAGGGCAGGGGACCTACGAGCAGTACTTC
many,.,TRBV7-2,TRBJ2-3,CASTPADTQYF,TGTGCCAGCACACCCGCAGATACGCAGTATTTT
many,.,TRBV29-1,TRBJ2-7,CSKETASYEQYF,TGCAGCAAGGAGACGGCGTCCTACGAGCAGTACTTC
few,TRBD1,TRBV7-9,TRBJ1-2,CASSPTTGRVYGYTF,TGTGCCAGCAGCCCGACGACAGGGCGGGTCTATGGCTACACCTTC
.,.,TRBV5-6,TRBJ2-1,CASSLGVLGDEQFF,TGTGCCAGCAGCTTGGGGGTTTTAGGAGATGAGCAGTTCTTC
.,.,TRBV29-1,TRBJ1-1,CSVVARFANGEAFF,TGCAGCGTTGTCGCGCGGTTCGCGAACGGTGAAGCTTTCTTT
many,TRBD1,TRBV5-1,TRBJ2-1,CASSLDRGLYGEQFF,TGCGCCAGCAGCTTGGACAGGGGGCTTTACGGTGAGCAGTTCTTC
few,.,TRBV6-1,TRBJ1-6,CASSEALGANSPLHF,TGTGCCAGCAGTGAAGCGTTGGGCGCGAATTCACCCCTCCACTTT
few,.,TRBV6-1,TRBJ2-3,CASSEQGGADTQYF,TGTGCCAGCAGTGAACAGGGGGGGGCAGATACGCAGTATTTT
few,TRBD2,TRBV7-3,TRBJ2-3,CASSRLAGGITDTQYF,TGTGCCAGCAGCCGACTAGCGGGAGGCATAACAGATACGCAGTATTTT
many,.,TRBV4-2,TRBJ1-6,CASSHGGGRGSPLHF,TGTGCCAGCAGCCACGGGGGTGGACGGGGTTCACCCCTCCACTTT
.,.,TRBV20-1,TRBJ1-5,CSARRDTNQPQHF,TGCAGTGCTAGGAGGGACACCAATCAGCCCCAGCATTTT
few,TRBD2,TRBV10-3,TRBJ2-3,CAISAPNGGGAGTDTQYF,TGTGCCATCAGTGCCCCCAACGGCGGGGGGGCCGGCACAGATACGCAGTATTTT
few,.,TRBV20-1,TRBJ2-7,CSAPTDREGLEQYF,TGCAGTGCTCCCACGGACAGGGAGGGACTCGAGCAGTACTTC
many,.,TRBV2,TRBJ2-3,CASSEVGRGTDTQYF,TGTGCCAGCAGTGAAGTGGGGAGAGGTACAGATACGCAGTATTTT
few,TRBD1,TRBV6-1,TRBJ1-4,CASRHRQGAFNEKLFF,TGTGCCAGCAGACATAGACAGGGGGCCTTTAATGAAAAACTGTTTTTT
.,.,TRBV2,TRBJ1-5,CASSAPTGQNQPQHF,TGTGCCAGCAGTGCGCCCACGGGACAAAATCAGCCCCAGCATTTT
.,TRBD1,TRBV6-5,TRBJ2-1,CASSYQGVNNEQFF,TGTGCCAGCAGTTACCAGGGGGTAAACAATGAGCAGTTCTTC
.,.,TRBV21-1,TRBJ2-7,CASSKQRGSYEQYF,TGTGCCAGCAGCAAACAGCGGGGTTCCTACGAGCAGTACTTC
.,TRBD1,TRBV6-5,TRBJ2-3,CASSGQGRGQYF,TGTGCCAGCTCCGGACAGGGCCGGGGGCAGTATTTT
.,TRBD1,TRBV28,TRBJ2-2,CASSIGTGSTGELFF,TGTGCCAGCTCTATTGGGACAGGGAGCACCGGGGAGCTGTTTTTT
few,.,TRBV7-9,TRBJ2-1,CASSSRGTVEDEQFF,TGTGCCAGCAGCTCCAGAGGTACAGTTGAGGATGAGCAGTTCTTC
few,TRBD2,TRBV11-2,TRBJ2-1,CASSSKATGLAGYNEQFF,TGTGCCAGCAGCTCCAAAGCGACGGGACTAGCGGGGTACAATGAGCAGTTCTTC
.,TRBD1,TRBV7-6,TRBJ2-3,CASSLRTGGGTDTQYF,TGTGCCAGCAGCTTAAGAACAGGGGGCGGCACAGATACGCAGTATTTT
many,.,TRBV5-1,TRBJ2-5,CASSLTGGDIETQYF,TGCGCCAGCAGCTTGACAGGGGGGGACATTGAGACCCAGTACTTC
many,TRBD1,TRBV27,TRBJ2-7,CASSLWDRVGEQYF,TGTGCCAGCAGTTTGTGGGACAGGGTAGGCGAGCAGTACTTC
.,TRBD2,TRBV2,TRBJ2-1,CASSSLAGGPGEQFF,TGTGCCAGCAGCAGCCTAGCGGGAGGGCCAGGGGAGCAGTTCTTC